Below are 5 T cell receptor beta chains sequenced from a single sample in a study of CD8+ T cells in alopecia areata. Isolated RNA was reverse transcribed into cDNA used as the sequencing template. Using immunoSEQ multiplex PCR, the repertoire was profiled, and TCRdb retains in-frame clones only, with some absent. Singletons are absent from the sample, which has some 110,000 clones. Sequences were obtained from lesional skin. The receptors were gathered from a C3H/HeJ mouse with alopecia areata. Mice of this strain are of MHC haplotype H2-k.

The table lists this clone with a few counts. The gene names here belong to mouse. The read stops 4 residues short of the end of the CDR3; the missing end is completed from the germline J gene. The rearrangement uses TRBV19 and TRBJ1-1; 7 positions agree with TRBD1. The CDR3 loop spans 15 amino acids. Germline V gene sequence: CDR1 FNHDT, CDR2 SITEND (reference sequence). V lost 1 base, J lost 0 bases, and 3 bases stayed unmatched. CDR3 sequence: CASSIQGGTNTEVFF. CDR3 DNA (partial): TGTGCCAGCAGTATACAGGGGGGGACAAACACA. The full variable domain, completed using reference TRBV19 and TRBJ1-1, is GGIITQTPKFLIGQEGQKLTLKCQQNFNHDTMYWYRQDSGKGLRLIYYSITENDLQKGDLSEGYDASREKKSSFSLTVTSAQKNEMAVFLCASSIQGGTNTEVFFGKGTRLTVV.

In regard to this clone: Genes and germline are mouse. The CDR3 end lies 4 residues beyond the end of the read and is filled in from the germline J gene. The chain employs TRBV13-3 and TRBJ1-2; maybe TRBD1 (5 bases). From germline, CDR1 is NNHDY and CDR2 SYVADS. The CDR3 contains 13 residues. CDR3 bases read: TGTGCCAGCAGAGGACTGGGGGGTTTC. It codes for CASRGLGGF. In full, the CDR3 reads CASRGLGGFDYTF.

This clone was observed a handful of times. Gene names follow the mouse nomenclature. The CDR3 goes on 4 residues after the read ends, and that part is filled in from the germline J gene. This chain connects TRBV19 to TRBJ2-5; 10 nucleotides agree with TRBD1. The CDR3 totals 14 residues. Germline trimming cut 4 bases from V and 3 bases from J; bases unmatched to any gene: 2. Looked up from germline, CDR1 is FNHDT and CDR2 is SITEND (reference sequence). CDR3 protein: CASSWTGGQDTQYF. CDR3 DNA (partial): TGTGCCAGCAGTTGGACAGGGGGGCAAGAC.

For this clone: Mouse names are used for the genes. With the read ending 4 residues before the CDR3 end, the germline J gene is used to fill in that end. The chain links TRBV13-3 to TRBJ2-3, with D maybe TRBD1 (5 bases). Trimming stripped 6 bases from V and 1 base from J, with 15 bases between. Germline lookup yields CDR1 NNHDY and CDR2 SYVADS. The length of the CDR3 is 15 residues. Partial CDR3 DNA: TGTGCCAGCACCCCCCAGGGCAGGGGTGCAGAA. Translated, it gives CASTPQGRGAE. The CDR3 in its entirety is CASTPQGRGAETLYF.

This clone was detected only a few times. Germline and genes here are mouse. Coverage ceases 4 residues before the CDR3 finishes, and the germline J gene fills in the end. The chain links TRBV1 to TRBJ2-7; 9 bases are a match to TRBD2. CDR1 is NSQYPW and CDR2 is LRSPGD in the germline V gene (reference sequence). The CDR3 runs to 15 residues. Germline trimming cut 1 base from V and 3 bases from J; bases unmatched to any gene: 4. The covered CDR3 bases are TGCACCTGCAGTGCAGGACTGGGGGCCCTCTAT. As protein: CTCSAGLGALY. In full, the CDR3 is CTCSAGLGALYEQYF.